This T cell receptor beta chain was found in a study of Tregs in tolerant kidney transplant recipients. Study observations and caveats: The small number of patients limits these findings pending further validation. Activated donor B cell expansion appeared to reveal the most relevant donor-specific TCRbeta repertoire. Biological reproducibility was not directly addressed in this study.

Profiling relied on immunoSEQ multiplex PCR, and the TCRdb table lists in-frame clones only, not all of them. The sample has 110,000 or so clones, 92% seen once; the top ten hold around 0.6%. Germline assignment: CDR1 MNHEY and CDR2 SMNVEV (reference sequence). V dropped 4 bases and J dropped 3; count of bases not matched to a gene: 10. The CDR3 loop spans 16 amino acids. Worth noting for this clone: No antigen is known for it.

Specimen: CD4+ T cells from blood. This rearrangement joins TRBV27 to TRBJ2-7; 9 nucleotides align to TRBD1. This clonotype was sampled from a human donor in good health. The CDR3 DNA follows: TGTGCCAGCAGTTCCCCCCCGAGGACAGGGGACTACGAGCAGTACTTC. Translation gives CASSSPPRTGDYEQYF.